The T cell receptor (beta chain) described here comes from a study of T cell responses to AZD1222 COVID-19 vaccine. Whole-study results and caveats: The study sampled repertoires only after the peak T cell response.

The table came from immunoSEQ multiplex PCR; TCRdb's copy has only in-frame clones and leaves some out. The table has 100,000 to 150,000 clones, 90% seen once. With respect to this clone: Its antigen remains unidentified.

The CDR3 spans 15 residues. Germline values: CDR1 LGHDT, CDR2 YNNKEL (reference sequence). J lost 5 bases, V lost 4 bases, and 10 bases had no gene match. Material: peripheral blood, obtained on day 0 of MenACWY control vaccination. This TCR was sampled from an adult in good health. This rearrangement joins TRBV3-1 (or the pseudogene TRBV3-2) to TRBJ1-2; TRBD1 aligns across 7 bases. The CDR3 sequence is CASSLVSRGGYGYTF. The CDR3 DNA sequence: TGTGCCAGCAGCCTAGTTTCCAGGGGGGGGTATGGCTACACCTTC.